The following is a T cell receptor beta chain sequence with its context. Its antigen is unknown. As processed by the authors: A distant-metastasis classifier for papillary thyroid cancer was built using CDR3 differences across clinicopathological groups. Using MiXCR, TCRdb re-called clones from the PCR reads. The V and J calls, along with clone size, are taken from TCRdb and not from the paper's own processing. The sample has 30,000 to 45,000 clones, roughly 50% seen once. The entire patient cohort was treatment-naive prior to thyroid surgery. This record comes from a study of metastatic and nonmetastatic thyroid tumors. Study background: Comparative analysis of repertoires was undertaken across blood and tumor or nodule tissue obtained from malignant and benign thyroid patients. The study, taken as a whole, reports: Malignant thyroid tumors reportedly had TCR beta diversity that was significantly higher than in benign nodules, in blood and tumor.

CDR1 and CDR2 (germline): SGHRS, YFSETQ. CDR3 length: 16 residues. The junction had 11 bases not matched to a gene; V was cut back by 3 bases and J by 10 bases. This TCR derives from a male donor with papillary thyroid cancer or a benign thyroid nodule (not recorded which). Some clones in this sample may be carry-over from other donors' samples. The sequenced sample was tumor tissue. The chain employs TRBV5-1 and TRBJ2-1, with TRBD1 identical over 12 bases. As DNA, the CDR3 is TGCGCCAGCAGCTCGGGGACAGGGGGCGTGGACTGGGAGCAGTTCTTC. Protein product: CASSSGTGGVDWEQFF.